The 16 T cell receptor beta chains below were found in one sample sequenced in a study of T cells in localized non-small cell lung cancer. Libraries were prepared by immunoSEQ multiplex PCR; TCRdb keeps only in-frame clonotypes and omits some of them. The repertoire consists of about 55,000 clones, with 80% to 85% occurring once and the leading ten covering about a sixth. The sample was peripheral blood mononuclear cells, taken before any cancer treatment. These receptors came from a man between 35 and 75 years old with stage III lung adenocarcinoma.

V usage is TRBV11-2 and J usage is TRBJ2-5; D is unclear. The V gene lost 1 base and the J gene lost 1 base, with 10 bases spanning the gap. CDR3 length: 15 residues. The V gene's germline CDR1 is SGHAT and CDR2 FQNNGV. CDR3 amino acids: CASSLVGVGQETQYF. In nucleotides, the CDR3 is TGTGCCAGCAGCTTAGTAGGAGTAGGCCAAGAGACCCAGTACTTC.

The chain is built from TRBV18 and TRBJ2-1; D tentatively fits TRBD1 or TRBD2 (6 bases each). Germline loops: CDR1 KGHSH, CDR2 LQKENI. Trimming removed 2 bases at V and 0 bases at J, with 14 bases between. The CDR3 covers 17 residues. CDR3 nucleotide sequence: TGTGCCAGCTCACCAGGGCCCAGGGGAGGCTCCTACAATGAGCAGTTCTTC. Its protein product is CASSPGPRGGSYNEQFF.

V and J are TRBV19 and TRBJ2-3; TRBD2 matches 8 bases. The CDR3 sequence is 14 residues long. CDR1 LNHDA and CDR2 SQIVND come from the germline V gene (reference sequence). V lost 6 bases to trimming and J lost 5 bases; unmatched junction nucleotides: 7. CDR3 sequence: CASRFGLAGDTQYF. The CDR3 DNA sequence: TGTGCCAGTAGGTTCGGTCTAGCGGGAGATACGCAGTATTTT.

The chain links TRBV30 to TRBJ2-2, with TRBD2 matching 10 bases. The CDR3 consists of 15 residues. Germline values: CDR1 GTSNPN, CDR2 SVGIG (reference sequence). V lost 0 bases, J lost 3 bases, and 1 base stayed unmatched. In DNA, the CDR3 is TGTGCCTGGAGTGTAGGACTAGCGGACACCGGGGAGCTGTTTTTT. The encoded protein is CAWSVGLADTGELFF.

The DNA of the CDR3 is TGTGCCAGCAGTCGGGACCCACCTAATGAAAAACTGTTTTTT. It specifies CASSRDPPNEKLFF. The chain joins TRBV5-6 to TRBJ1-4, with D perhaps matching TRBD1 (5 bases). The ends were cut back, 5 bases at V and 3 bases at J, with 11 bases in the middle. This CDR3 is 14 amino acids long. Germline CDR1 is SGHDT and CDR2 is YYEEEE. Full variable domain (missing parts from reference TRBV5-6 and TRBJ1-4): DAGVTQSPTHLIKTRGQQVTLRCSPKSGHDTVSWYQQALGQGPQFIFQYYEEEERQRGNFPDRFSGHQFPNYSSELNVNALLLGDSALYLCASSRDPPNEKLFFGSGTQLSVL.

This clone appeared a few times. The J gene is TRBJ1-1, the V gene TRBV7-7, with D maybe TRBD1 (5 bases). The germline CDR1 and CDR2 sequences are SSHAT and FNYEAQ (reference sequence). Trimming removed 7 bases at V and 1 base at J, with 7 bases between. The CDR3 has 12 amino acids. Here the CDR3 reads CASNRRNTEAFF. The CDR3 coding sequence is TGTGCCAGCAACAGGAGGAACACTGAAGCTTTCTTT.

This chain connects TRBV30 to TRBJ1-6; D not certain. CDR1 is GTSNPN, CDR2 SVGIG, per germline (reference sequence). The CDR3 sequence is 13 residues long. V was cut by 1 base and J by 1 base, with 2 bases left in between. CDR3 bases: TGTGCCTGGAGTGCGTCCTATAATTCACCCCTCCACTTT. Translated, it gives CAWSASYNSPLHF.

This clone occurred a few times. The chain couples TRBV19 to TRBJ1-2, with a possible D match to TRBD1 (6 bases). V lost 5 bases and J lost 4, with 14 bases in between. Germline CDR1 and CDR2: LNHDA and SQIVND (reference sequence). The CDR3 covers 14 residues. CDR3 sequence (DNA): TGTGCCAGTAGTTTGGCAGGGGCCCTCTATGGCTACACCTTC. Translation gives CASSLAGALYGYTF.

CDR3 in DNA: TGTGCCAGCAGTCGGGCCGGATCTAACTATGGCTACACCTTC. Amino acid sequence: CASSRAGSNYGYTF. V is TRBV25-1 and J is TRBJ1-2; D is unclear. The ends were cut back, 5 bases at V and 0 bases at J, with 10 bases in the middle. This CDR3 spans 14 amino acids. Germline CDR1 MGHDK, CDR2 SYGVNS.

The chain joins TRBV30 to TRBJ1-2; D unresolved. Germline V gene data show CDR1 as GTSNPN and CDR2 as SVGIG (reference sequence). The V gene lost 4 bases and the J gene lost 4 bases, with 10 bases spanning the gap. The CDR3 contains 12 residues. CDR3 in amino acids: CAWTSSSYGYTF. The CDR3 region has the DNA TGTGCCTGGACCAGCAGCAGCTATGGCTACACCTTC.

The gene calls are TRBV15 and TRBJ2-7; D is unresolved. This CDR3 comprises 12 residues. Trimming took 1 base from V and 5 from J, leaving 6 bases between them. Germline V gene sequence: CDR1 LNHNV, CDR2 YYDKDF (reference sequence). The DNA for the CDR3 is TGTGCCACCAGCAGAGCGGCCGACGAGCAGTACTTC. Its protein is CATSRAADEQYF.

In DNA form, the CDR3 reads TGCGCCAGCAGCTTATCCTCGAGCTCCTACGAGCAGTACTTC. It yields the protein CASSLSSSSYEQYF. The chain is built from TRBV5-1 and TRBJ2-7; D remains unclear. V lost 2 bases, J lost 0 bases, and 9 bases lay in between. Germline CDR1 and CDR2: SGHRS and YFSETQ. This CDR3 comprises 14 residues.

This clone was seen a handful of times. The chain combines TRBV7-3 with TRBJ2-1, with 7 bases aligning to TRBD2. Germline-derived CDR1 and CDR2 are SGHTA and FQGTGA. Losses at the gene ends were 5 bases for V and 3 bases for J; bases not matched to a gene: 4. The CDR3 has 14 amino acids. CDR3 DNA: TGTGCCAGCAGCCCCCCGGGGGGCTACAATGAGCAGTTCTTC. It encodes CASSPPGGYNEQFF.

The chain carries TRBV7-3 and TRBJ2-3, with 11 positions matching TRBD2. Germline lookup yields CDR1 SGHTA and CDR2 FQGTGA. With V trimmed by 0 bases and J by 5 bases, 4 bases remained unmatched. The CDR3 is made up of 16 amino acids. CDR3 DNA: TGTGCCAGCAGCTTAACCGGGCTAGCGGGAGGAGATACGCAGTATTTT. This translates into CASSLTGLAGGDTQYF.

CDR3 DNA sequence: TGCGCCAGCAGCTTGGCTGTGTTGGGGGGGCAGTTCTTC. Protein sequence: CASSLAVLGGQFF. V gene TRBV5-1 combines with J gene TRBJ2-1; possibly TRBD2 for D (6 bases). CDR1 is SGHRS, CDR2 YFSETQ, per germline. Trimming stripped 0 bases from V and 12 bases from J, with 13 bases between. The CDR3 runs to 13 residues.

The V and J genes are TRBV4-2 and TRBJ2-5; D remains unclear. Germline CDR1 is LGHNA and CDR2 is YNFKEQ. The CDR3 runs 13 residues. V lost 0 bases to trimming and J lost 5 bases, with 7 bases between them. The CDR3 DNA reads TGTGCCAGCAGCCAAGATAAGGCGGAGACCCAGTACTTC. This codes for CASSQDKAETQYF.